The clone carrying this TCR beta chain showed up just a few times. Its matching antigen is unknown. This entry is derived from a study of CD8+ T cells in alopecia areata. Study-level findings and limits: Affected lesional scalp, above all in alopecia totalis/universalis, was more clonal than normal scalp.

The CDR3 runs 14 residues. The germline V gene encodes CDR1 ENHRY and CDR2 SYGVKD. Between the trimmed V and J ends, which lost 0 bases and 2 bases, there was a span of 6 bases. Sequencing relied on a cDNA template that was reverse transcribed from extracted RNA. Using immunoSEQ multiplex PCR, the repertoire was profiled, and TCRdb retains in-frame clones only, with some absent. The table records 100,000 to 150,000 clones, about 50% of them present only once. This TCR was sampled from a human donor with alopecia areata. V usage is TRBV10-3 and J usage is TRBJ2-3; D may correspond to TRBD1 or TRBD2 (5 bases each). The sequencing used CD8+ T cells sorted from blood, collected at week 0. In nucleotides, the CDR3 is TGTGCCATCAGTGAGTCGGGACCCACAGATACGCAGTATTTT. Translated, it gives CAISESGPTDTQYF.